This TCR beta chain was observed in a study of cytomegalovirus exposure and HLA in healthy donors. The PCR ran on 60 Vbeta and 13 Jbeta primers. Authors' methods: Later work found 80 million or so unique TCR beta chains, with 10 million to 14 million shared. Only in-frame clones appear in the TCRdb table, and some are missing; sequencing was by immunoSEQ multiplex PCR. The D gene and trimming were derived from the DNA, and the V and J assignments and clone size from that table. The repertoire holds 110,000 to 150,000 clones, with 65% to 90% as singletons. Trimming shortened V by 5 bases and J by 5 bases, and 9 bases separated the two germline ends. The CDR3 length is 12 residues. The germline CDR1 and CDR2 sequences are MNHEY and SVGAGI.

This sequence originates from a female donor in good health and CMV-seronegative. The V and J genes are TRBV6-5 and TRBJ1-2; perhaps TRBD1 as D (5 bases). The sequencing input was PBMCs. CDR3 sequence (DNA): TGTGCCAGCAGTGCCCAGGGTTATGGCTACACCTTC. Amino acid sequence: CASSAQGYGYTF.